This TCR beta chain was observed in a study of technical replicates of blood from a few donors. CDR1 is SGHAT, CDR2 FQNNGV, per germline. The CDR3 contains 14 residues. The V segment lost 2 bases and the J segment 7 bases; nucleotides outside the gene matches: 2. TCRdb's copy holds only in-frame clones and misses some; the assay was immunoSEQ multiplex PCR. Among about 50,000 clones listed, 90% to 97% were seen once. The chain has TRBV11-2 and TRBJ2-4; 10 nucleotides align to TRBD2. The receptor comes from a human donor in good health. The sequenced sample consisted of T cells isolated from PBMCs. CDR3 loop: CASSLTSGINIQYF. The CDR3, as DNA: TGTGCCAGCAGCTTAACTAGCGGGATCAACATTCAGTACTTC.